This entry lists 6 T cell receptor beta chains sequenced from one sample in a study of PD-L1 blockade in urothelial cancer. Time point noted: pretreatment peripheral blood. Using immunoSEQ multiplex PCR, the repertoire was profiled, and TCRdb retains in-frame clones only, with some absent. The data hold 100,000 to 150,000 clones, with roughly 84% observed a single time. The source material was PBMCs, sampled around atezolizumab (anti-PD-L1) treatment. The receptors derive from a man aged 45-65 years with urothelial cancer.

This sequence joins TRBV7-2 and TRBJ2-7; 10 bases align to TRBD2. The CDR3 has 15 residues. Germline loops: CDR1 SGHTA, CDR2 FQGNSA. The ends lost 4 bases at V and 3 bases at J; junction bases unmatched: 6. The CDR3 is CASSSPGLAYYEQYF. CDR3 sequence (DNA): TGTGCCAGCAGCTCCCCGGGACTAGCGTACTACGAGCAGTACTTC. Using reference TRBV7-2 and TRBJ2-7 for the parts outside the CDR3, the full variable domain is GAGVSQSPSNKVTEKGKDVELRCDPISGHTALYWYRQSLGQGLEFLIYFQGNSAPDKSGLPSDRFSAERTGGSVSTLTIQRTQQEDSAVYLCASSSPGLAYYEQYFGPGTRLTVT.

The V call is TRBV11-3, the J call TRBJ2-2; 7 bases line up with TRBD2. The CDR3 has 14 residues. Trimming took 2 bases from V and 4 from J; bases not matched to a gene: 1. Germline V gives CDR1 SGHNT, CDR2 YENEEA. The CDR3 sequence: CASSLQRGTGELFF. The CDR3 DNA follows: TGTGCCAGCAGCTTACAGCGGGGCACCGGGGAGCTGTTTTTT.

The chain uses TRBV7-9 and TRBJ1-1; a weak D match, TRBD1 (5 bases). The CDR3 loop spans 14 amino acids. From germline, CDR1 is SEHNR and CDR2 FQNEAQ (reference sequence). Between the trimmed V and J ends, which lost 3 bases and 7 bases, there was a span of 15 bases. Here the CDR3 DNA reads TGTGCCAGCAGCTTTGATGGGGCCTCGATTGAAGCTTTCTTT. It translates to CASSFDGASIEAFF.

This clone was detected once. The V gene is TRBV9, the J gene TRBJ2-1, with 8 bases that match TRBD1. V trimming: 2 bases; J trimming: 8 bases; junction bases outside the gene matches: 6. The CDR3 extends over 14 amino acids. The germline CDR1 and CDR2 sequences are SGDLS and YYNGEE. In DNA form, the CDR3 reads TGTGCCAGCAGCGTTATCCAGGGGGCGCATGAGCAGTTCTTC. It translates to CASSVIQGAHEQFF.

V and J are TRBV28 and TRBJ2-7; perhaps TRBD2 as D (6 bases). Germline CDR1 is MDHEN and CDR2 is SYDVKM. Trimming removed 6 bases at V and 6 bases at J, with 12 bases between. The CDR3 contains 12 residues. The CDR3 nucleotides read TGTGCCAGCAGCTCCCCCGGGGGCGAGCAGTACTTC. It is translated as CASSSPGGEQYF.

The CDR3 loop is CASNSGRTEQFF. CDR3 DNA: TGCGCCAGCAATAGCGGGAGAACTGAGCAGTTCTTC. The rearrangement uses TRBV10-1 and TRBJ2-1; 9 bases are a match to TRBD2. The junction had 4 bases not matched to a gene; V was cut back by 7 bases and J by 9 bases. Germline values: CDR1 WNHNN, CDR2 SYGVQD (reference sequence). This CDR3 has 12 amino acids.